This TCR beta chain comes out of a study of regulatory T cells in long-lasting Graves disease. The study's findings and limits: The TCR repertoire of persistent Graves' patients was less diverse than that of newly diagnosed ones. TRBV28, TRBJ1-2 and TRBJ2-5 were segments that persistent disease favored.

The CDR3 covers 14 residues. Trimming removed 7 bases from V and 4 bases from J; junction bases left unmatched: 4. Germline CDR1 and CDR2: SNHLY and FYNNEI. Of note for this clonotype: Its antigen is not known.

According to the study, TCR beta libraries were built with iRepertoire HTBI primers and CDR3-region Arm-PCR. TCRdb called the multiplex PCR reads again in MiXCR, with one record for every CDR3 protein. The sample has about 350,000 distinct CDR3 sequences; around 15% are singletons. This sample's time point: newly diagnosed GD, antithyroid drugs for less than 3 months. From RNA extracted from PBMCs, the TCR library was made. The same specimen was also included in a second study, on T cells in Graves' hyperthyroidism and ophthalmopathy. That paper adds: Newly diagnosed hyperthyroidism patients aged 18 to 65 years had disease lasting under 2 months. It was uncontrolled infection, other autoimmune disease, pregnancy or lactation that excluded patients.

The chain carries TRBV2 and TRBJ1-6; 7 bases are a match to TRBD1. The sample consisted of peripheral blood mononuclear cells (PBMCs), taken at new diagnosis, from a patient treated with antithyroid drugs. The receptor comes from a young woman with Graves disease. The CDR3 region has the DNA TGTGCCAGCACCGCAGGGGGTTATAATTCACCCCTCCACTTT. Translated: CASTAGGYNSPLHF.